These 32 T cell receptor beta chains share one sample of origin, sequenced in a study of HIV-infected patients and healthy controls. TCRdb re-derived calls from the 5' RACE reads in MiXCR, one entry per CDR3 protein. The table shows 15,000 to 20,000 distinct CDR3 sequences, with less than 20% occurring only once. Material: CD8+ T cells from blood. All receptors derive from a human donor in good health.

This clonotype has more than one count but fewer than ten. The V and J genes are TRBV27 and TRBJ1-4; TRBD1 might be the D (6 bases). Trimming stripped 4 bases from V and 4 bases from J, with 16 bases between. Germline V gives CDR1 MNHEY, CDR2 SMNVEV (reference sequence). This CDR3 is built from 16 residues. CDR3 loop: CASSSRQVGGNEKLFF. The CDR3 DNA follows: TGTGCCAGCAGTTCTCGACAGGTTGGTGGTAATGAAAAACTGTTTTTT.

This clonotype has more than one count but fewer than ten. The J gene is TRBJ1-2, the V gene TRBV20-1; possible D gene TRBD1, 5 bases. Germline V CDR1 and CDR2: DFQATT, SNEGSKA (reference sequence). This CDR3 comprises 14 residues. Trimming took 2 bases from V and 4 from J, leaving 14 bases between them. The CDR3 reads CSARNGREGYGYTF. The DNA for the CDR3 is TGCAGTGCTAGAAATGGCAGGGAGGGCTATGGCTACACCTTC.

This clonotype was picked up one time. The chain recombines TRBV14 with TRBJ1-2; D unclear. Per germline, CDR1 SGHDN and CDR2 FVKESK. This CDR3 has 14 residues. With 0 bases removed from V and 4 bases from J, the gap between germline ends came to 9 bases. In DNA, the CDR3 is TGTGCCAGCAGCCAAGATGCCTTTTTCTATGGCTACACCTTC. Protein sequence: CASSQDAFFYGYTF.

In this sample, this clonotype turned up many times. V gene TRBV9 combines with J gene TRBJ1-4; D may be TRBD1 (6 bases). The germline CDR1 and CDR2 sequences are SGDLS and YYNGEE. CDR3 length: 15 amino acids. The V end lost 1 base, the J end lost 3 bases, and 10 bases lay between the germline ends. CDR3 nucleotide sequence: TGTGCCAGCAGCGTAAGGGGGTCGCCTAATGAAAAACTGTTTTTT. Translating gives CASSVRGSPNEKLFF.

The table lists this clonotype with a few counts. The rearrangement joins TRBV27 to TRBJ2-3, with a tentative D call TRBD1 (6 bases). The CDR3 is 14 residues long. The germline V gene encodes CDR1 MNHEY and CDR2 SMNVEV (reference sequence). The germline V and J ends were trimmed by 6 bases and 1 base, with 11 bases remaining between them. The DNA of the CDR3 is TGTGCCAGCAGGAGGCAGGGGCGCACAGATACGCAGTATTTT. Its translation is CASRRQGRTDTQYF.

With regard to this clonotype: A clone one base away is much larger, so this may be a read error. This chain uses TRBV7-9 with TRBJ2-3; D call uncertain. The CDR3 spans 13 residues. Looked up from germline, CDR1 is SEHNR and CDR2 is FQNEAQ (reference sequence). Trimming removed 2 bases at V and 2 bases at J, with 5 bases between. DNA of the CDR3: TGTGCCAGCAGCTTAACGTACACAGATACGCAGTATTTT. It translates to CASSLTYTDTQYF.

This clonotype was recorded a few times. The J gene is TRBJ2-4, the V gene TRBV23-1, with 7 positions matching TRBD1. TRBV23-1 falls under the ORF class, with uncertain function. The ends lost 0 bases at V and 0 bases at J; junction bases unmatched: 8. The CDR3 is 18 amino acids. The CDR3 region has the DNA TGCGCCAGCAGTCAATCAGTGGGACAGACACTAGCCAAAAACATTCAGTACTTC. Translation: CASSQSVGQTLAKNIQYF.

This clonotype was seen at least ten times. The J gene is TRBJ2-7, the V gene TRBV7-6, with 8 positions matching TRBD2. After removal of 5 bases from V and 5 bases from J, the junction contained 17 bases not matched to a gene. This CDR3 is 17 amino acids long. Germline CDR1 SGHVS, CDR2 FNYEAQ. The CDR3 region has the DNA TGTGCCAGCAGCCCCTACCTGGCGGGGGGCCTAGGAAACGAGCAGTACTTC. This gives the protein CASSPYLAGGLGNEQYF.

The chain is built from TRBV7-8 and TRBJ1-5, with 8 bases identical to TRBD1. V lost 2 bases to trimming and J lost 7 bases; unmatched junction nucleotides: 10. Germline CDR1 is SGHVS and CDR2 is FQNEAQ. The CDR3 contains 16 residues. CDR3 residues: CASSLSSGGAGQPQHF. The CDR3 DNA reads as TGTGCCAGCAGCTTAAGTTCAGGGGGCGCTGGGCAGCCCCAGCATTTT.

This clonotype was counted ten times or more. The chain employs TRBV25-1 and TRBJ1-3; the match to TRBD1 covers 8 bases. This CDR3 has 17 amino acids. Germline V gene sequence: CDR1 MGHDK, CDR2 SYGVNS. Germline trimming cut 1 base from V and 0 bases from J; bases unmatched to any gene: 5. The CDR3 reads CASSELRTGNSGNTIYF. DNA of the CDR3: TGTGCCAGCAGTGAATTGCGGACAGGGAACTCTGGAAACACCATATATTTT.

The gene calls are TRBV30 and TRBJ1-2; a possible D gene is TRBD1 (5 bases). Germline CDR1 is GTSNPN and CDR2 is SVGIG (reference sequence). With 1 base removed from V and 6 bases from J, the gap between germline ends came to 21 bases. This CDR3 is built from 16 residues. The CDR3 nucleotides are TGTGCCTGGAGTGAGGCCCAGGGCCCGACTTCTGATGGCTACACCTTC. Encoded protein: CAWSEAQGPTSDGYTF.

This clonotype counts as medium-sized. The chain carries TRBV27 and TRBJ1-5, with TRBD1 as a possible D gene (5 bases). Looked up from germline, CDR1 is MNHEY and CDR2 is SMNVEV (reference sequence). CDR3 length: 13 residues. Trimming took off 6 bases at V and 4 bases at J, with 10 bases between the two ends. CDR3 residues: CASRGLLNQPQHF. The DNA of the CDR3 is TGTGCCAGCAGGGGGCTTTTAAATCAGCCCCAGCATTTT.

This clonotype occurred a few times. V and J are TRBV20-1 and TRBJ1-5; D not certain. Germline CDR1 DFQATT, CDR2 SNEGSKA (reference sequence). CDR3 size: 13 residues. V gave up 3 bases and J gave up 3 bases, with 9 bases separating them. The CDR3 spells CSASLGFNQPQHF. The CDR3 DNA follows: TGCAGTGCTAGCCTGGGTTTCAATCAGCCCCAGCATTTT.

The rearrangement links TRBV12-3 or TRBV12-4 to TRBJ2-1; 12 nucleotides align to TRBD2. There are 14 residues in the CDR3. V trimming: 3 bases; J trimming: 7 bases; junction bases outside the gene matches: 1. DNA of the CDR3: TGTGCCAGCAGTTTGACTAGCGGGAGAAATGAGCAGTTCTTC. Translation gives CASSLTSGRNEQFF.

The chain uses TRBV7-9 and TRBJ1-6; the D gene is possibly TRBD1 (6 bases). Germline V gene data show CDR1 as SEHNR and CDR2 as FQNEAQ (reference sequence). The V gene lost 2 bases and the J gene lost 8 bases, with 13 bases spanning the gap. The CDR3 extends over 15 amino acids. In DNA, the CDR3 is TGTGCCAGCAGCTTATCCGGCAGGGGATATTCACCCCTCCACTTT. It translates to CASSLSGRGYSPLHF.

This clonotype was observed a few times. The rearrangement links TRBV7-9 to TRBJ2-5, with D possibly TRBD1 on 6 matching bases. Germline V gene sequence: CDR1 SEHNR, CDR2 FQNEAQ (reference sequence). The V gene lost 10 bases and the J gene lost 3 bases, with 18 bases spanning the gap. The CDR3 is made up of 14 amino acids. The DNA of the CDR3 is TGTGCCACCTCGGTCGACAGGAATAAAGAGACCCAGTACTTC. Protein: CATSVDRNKETQYF.

V is TRBV6-5 and J is TRBJ1-2, with TRBD1 matching 9 bases. Germline assignment: CDR1 MNHEY and CDR2 SVGAGI. The J segment lost 6 bases and the V segment lost 2 bases, leaving 7 bases of the junction unmatched. The CDR3 runs 15 residues. Here the CDR3 DNA reads TGTGCCAGCAGTTACATAGGGACAGGGCTGGATGGCTACACCTTC. This sequence encodes CASSYIGTGLDGYTF.

This clonotype was recorded a few times. The chain uses TRBV7-9 and TRBJ1-5, with 10 positions matching TRBD1. The CDR3 runs 16 residues. V dropped 2 bases and J dropped 7; count of bases not matched to a gene: 8. Looked up from germline, CDR1 is SEHNR and CDR2 is FQNEAQ (reference sequence). The CDR3 DNA is TGTGCCAGCAGCTTAAGACAGGGGGCGGCCGAGCAGCCCCAGCATTTT. Translation: CASSLRQGAAEQPQHF. The full variable domain, its missing parts supplied by reference TRBV7-9 and TRBJ1-5, is DTGVSQNPRHKITKRGQNVTFRCDPISEHNRLYWYRQTLGQGPEFLTYFQNEAQLEKSRLLSDRFSAERPKGSFSTLEIQRTEQGDSAMYLCASSLRQGAAEQPQHFGDGTRLSIL.

The chain carries TRBV19 and TRBJ2-7, with TRBD2 identical over 10 bases. The germline CDR1 and CDR2 sequences are LNHDA and SQIVND (reference sequence). J gave up 0 bases and V 11 bases, and 16 bases lay outside the gene matches. The CDR3 runs 17 residues. CDR3 in amino acids: CALVGTSESNSSYEQYF. CDR3 nucleotides: TGTGCCTTGGTGGGGACTAGCGAGTCCAATTCCTCCTACGAGCAGTACTTC.

V gene TRBV9 combines with J gene TRBJ2-3, with 8 bases that match TRBD2. Trimming cost V 0 bases and J 4 bases; bases outside gene matches: 7. The CDR3 length is 16 residues. Germline V CDR1 and CDR2: SGDLS, YYNGEE. The CDR3 sequence: CASSVGAGGLADTQYF. DNA for the CDR3: TGTGCCAGCAGCGTAGGTGCGGGAGGACTCGCAGATACGCAGTATTTT.

This clonotype came up many times. The chain is built from TRBV20-1 and TRBJ1-1; 8 bases are a match to TRBD1. With 4 bases clipped from V and 6 bases from J, the junction kept 1 base outside the gene matches. Germline V gene lookup returns CDR1 DFQATT and CDR2 SNEGSKA (reference sequence). The CDR3 has 11 residues. The CDR3 region is CSATTGAEAFF. DNA of the CDR3: TGCAGTGCTACGACAGGGGCTGAAGCTTTCTTT.

The chain combines TRBV13 with TRBJ2-7; 7 nucleotides align to TRBD1. The CDR3 is made up of 13 amino acids. Germline V gene lookup returns CDR1 PRHDT and CDR2 FYEKMQ (reference sequence). V trimming: 5 bases; J trimming: 4 bases; junction bases outside the gene matches: 5. In DNA, the CDR3 is TGTGCCAGCAGCACGGACAGGTGGTACGAGCAGTACTTC. Translation: CASSTDRWYEQYF.

This rearrangement joins TRBV6-2 or TRBV6-3 to TRBJ2-1; D not resolved. Trimming removed 0 bases at V and 3 bases at J, with 15 bases between. CDR1 and CDR2 from the germline V gene are MNHEY and SVGEGT. The CDR3 spans 17 residues. DNA of the CDR3: TGTGCCAGCAGTTACTCGATCGATATTGAAAACTACAATGAGCAGTTCTTC. Its translation is CASSYSIDIENYNEQFF.

The genes are TRBV4-1 and TRBJ1-6; TRBD1 aligns across 7 bases. The length of the CDR3 is 18 residues. V gave up 2 bases and J gave up 6 bases; unmatched junction bases: 13. Germline V CDR1 and CDR2: MGHRA, YSYEKL. Here the CDR3 reads CASSQLPPGQNSNSPLHF. As DNA, the CDR3 is TGCGCCAGCAGCCAATTACCTCCGGGACAGAATTCTAATTCACCCCTCCACTTT.

This chain connects TRBV9 to TRBJ2-3; possibly TRBD2 for D (5 bases). Per the germline V gene, CDR1 is SGDLS and CDR2 is YYNGEE. The CDR3 spans 16 residues. V shed 2 bases and J shed 3 bases, with 16 bases lying between them. The CDR3 region is CASSVTHGRGTDTQYF. The CDR3 DNA sequence: TGTGCCAGCAGCGTCACACATGGGAGAGGTACAGATACGCAGTATTTT.

The rearrangement links TRBV7-9 to TRBJ2-2; D uncertain. This CDR3 is built from 14 residues. Germline V gene lookup returns CDR1 SEHNR and CDR2 FQNEAQ (reference sequence). The V end was cut by 6 bases, the J end by 1 base, with 9 bases between. This CDR3 reads CASRSIKNTGELFF. The DNA of the CDR3 is TGTGCCAGCAGGTCGATTAAGAACACCGGGGAGCTGTTTTTT.

This clonotype was observed a few times. The chain recombines TRBV4-2 with TRBJ2-1; 9 nucleotides agree with TRBD2. Germline CDR1 and CDR2: LGHNA and YNFKEQ. The CDR3 is 16 residues long. V lost 4 bases, J lost 4 bases, and 8 bases stayed unmatched. This CDR3 reads CASSPGAGGQYNEQFF. The CDR3, as DNA: TGTGCCAGCAGCCCAGGTGCGGGGGGGCAGTACAATGAGCAGTTCTTC.

This clonotype has a count of ten or more. The CDR3 DNA sequence: TGTGCCAGCATTGGGGGGTCCACCGGGGAGCTGTTTTTT. This gives the protein CASIGGSTGELFF. This chain joins TRBV7-9 and TRBJ2-2; tentatively, D is TRBD2 (6 bases). The CDR3 extends over 13 amino acids. Trimming took off 7 bases at V and 4 bases at J, with 10 bases between the two ends. In germline, CDR1 is SEHNR, CDR2 FQNEAQ (reference sequence).

In this sample, this clonotype turned up once. V usage is TRBV6-5 and J usage is TRBJ2-7; TRBD2 agrees at 8 bases. CDR1 MNHEY and CDR2 SVGAGI come from the germline V gene. V lost 2 bases to trimming and J lost 4 bases; unmatched junction nucleotides: 4. The CDR3 spans 14 residues. The CDR3 region is CASSYVGRVYEQYF. In DNA, the CDR3 is TGTGCCAGCAGTTACGTCGGGAGGGTGTACGAGCAGTACTTC.

The chain couples TRBV30 to TRBJ1-1; 10 bases match TRBD1. This CDR3 has 15 amino acids. From germline, CDR1 is GTSNPN and CDR2 SVGIG (reference sequence). V lost 0 bases to trimming and J lost 3 bases; unmatched junction nucleotides: 4. The DNA of the CDR3 is TGTGCCTGGAGTGTCCGCGGACAGGGGGACACTGAAGCTTTCTTT. This translates into CAWSVRGQGDTEAFF.

The rearrangement uses TRBV4-1 and TRBJ1-2; 10 bases map to TRBD1. V lost 1 base, J lost 5 bases, and 7 bases stayed unmatched. Germline lookup yields CDR1 MGHRA and CDR2 YSYEKL. The CDR3 is made up of 16 amino acids. The CDR3: CASSQAAGTGDYGYTF. CDR3 coding DNA: TGCGCCAGCAGCCAAGCAGCTGGGACAGGGGATTATGGCTACACCTTC.

By its share, this clonotype is medium-sized. J is TRBJ1-5 and V is TRBV6-1; TRBD1 aligns across 7 bases. Trimming removed 6 bases from V and 1 base from J; junction bases left unmatched: 6. The length of the CDR3 is 15 residues. Per germline, CDR1 MNHNS and CDR2 SASEGT. The DNA for the CDR3 is TGTGCCAGCAGGGTAGAGGGGGCAAGCAATCAGCCCCAGCATTTT. Its translation: CASRVEGASNQPQHF.